Each of the 10 T cell receptor beta chains below was sequenced from the same sample in a study of OX40 agonist ivuxolimab in advanced cancers. Using immunoSEQ multiplex PCR, the repertoire was profiled, and TCRdb retains in-frame clones only, with some absent. The table has tens of thousands of clones, 82% seen once. The material was CD4+ or CD8+ T cells sorted from blood, obtained in a trial of the OX40 agonist ivuxolimab. These receptors were obtained from an adult with an advanced solid tumor such as melanoma, head and neck, liver or kidney cancer.

This chain uses TRBV12-2 with TRBJ2-1; the tabulated D call, TRBD2, remains unverified against the DNA. TRBV12-2 is given as a pseudogene. This CDR3 comprises 20 residues. In DNA, the CDR3 is TGTGCAAGTCGCGCCCGGGCTAGCGGGAGACAAGCGGCTCGTTACAATGAGCAGTTCTTC. Its translation: CASRARASGRQAARYNEQFF.

This clone was counted a single time. This sequence joins TRBV5-1 and TRBJ2-1; 7 bases map to TRBD2. The V gene end was trimmed by 0 bases and the J gene end by 0 bases; junction bases not matched to a gene: 3. Per the germline V gene, CDR1 is SGHRS and CDR2 is YFSETQ. CDR3 length: 16 amino acids. CDR3 sequence (DNA): TGCGCCAGCAGCTTGGTAACGGGGGGCTCCTACAATGAGCAGTTCTTC. This sequence encodes CASSLVTGGSYNEQFF.

The chain couples TRBV5-1 to TRBJ2-7; TRBD2 matches 9 bases. V dropped 2 bases and J dropped 1; count of bases not matched to a gene: 7. Germline lookup yields CDR1 SGHRS and CDR2 YFSETQ. The CDR3 has 16 residues. This CDR3 is CASSLIPGLASYEQYF. The CDR3 bases are TGCGCCAGCAGCTTAATTCCGGGACTAGCTTCCTACGAGCAGTACTTC. Full variable domain (remainder filled in from reference TRBV5-1 and TRBJ2-7): KAGVTQTPRYLIKTRGQQVTLSCSPISGHRSVSWYQQTPGQGLQFLFEYFSETQRNKGNFPGRFSGRQFSNSRSEMNVSTLELGDSALYLCASSLIPGLASYEQYFGPGTRLTVT.

The J gene is TRBJ2-7, the V gene TRBV5-1; possible D gene TRBD2, 6 bases. Germline CDR1 and CDR2: SGHRS and YFSETQ. The CDR3 sequence is 15 residues long. V gave up 0 bases and J gave up 0 bases, with 10 bases separating them. DNA for the CDR3: TGCGCCAGCAGCTTGGGCGGGACCGTCTCCTACGAGCAGTACTTC. Its translation: CASSLGGTVSYEQYF.

The genes are TRBV29-1 and TRBJ2-1; 13 nucleotides align to TRBD2. Germline V lookup: CDR1 SQVTM, CDR2 ANQGSEA. The V and J ends lost 6 bases and 7 bases, in that order; junction bases with no gene match: 9. CDR3 length: 15 residues. The CDR3 DNA reads as TGCAGCGTGACCCTACTAGCGGGAGGGCCAAATGAGCAGTTCTTC. It encodes CSVTLLAGGPNEQFF.

J is TRBJ2-1 and V is TRBV9, with D possibly being TRBD1 (6 bases). Germline V lookup: CDR1 SGDLS, CDR2 YYNGEE. V lost 5 bases and J 4 bases, leaving 16 bases between the germline ends. The CDR3 loop spans 15 amino acids. The CDR3 reads CASREQGGGYNEQFF. CDR3 DNA sequence: TGTGCCAGCAGAGAACAGGGCGGCGGGTACAATGAGCAGTTCTTC. Complete variable domain (other parts from reference TRBV9 and TRBJ2-1): DSGVTQTPKHLITATGQRVTLRCSPRSGDLSVYWYQQSLDQGLQFLIQYYNGEERAKGNILERFSAQQFPDLHSELNLSSLELGDSALYFCASREQGGGYNEQFFGPGTRLTVL.

This sequence joins TRBV7-9 and TRBJ2-7, with TRBD2 identical over 8 bases. CDR1 and CDR2 (germline): SEHNR, FQNEAQ (reference sequence). J gave up 6 bases and V 1 base, and 11 bases lay outside the gene matches. The CDR3 totals 16 residues. The CDR3 protein is CASSLEGARLAGEQYF. The CDR3 DNA follows: TGTGCCAGCAGCTTAGAAGGTGCGCGGCTAGCGGGCGAGCAGTACTTC. The variable domain in full, completed from reference TRBV7-9 and TRBJ2-7, reads DTGVSQNPRHKITKRGQNVTFRCDPISEHNRLYWYRQTLGQGPEFLTYFQNEAQLEKSRLLSDRFSAERPKGSFSTLEIQRTEQGDSAMYLCASSLEGARLAGEQYFGPGTRLTVT.

The chain joins TRBV9 to TRBJ2-2, with no clear D. The V end was cut by 5 bases, the J end by 4 bases, with 12 bases between. The CDR3 extends over 14 amino acids. Germline CDR1 reads SGDLS; CDR2 reads YYNGEE. CDR3 nucleotide sequence: TGTGCCAGCAGACCGAGCCCCCTCACCGGGGAGCTGTTTTTT. It specifies CASRPSPLTGELFF. Together with reference TRBV9 and TRBJ2-2, the CDR3 gives the full variable domain: DSGVTQTPKHLITATGQRVTLRCSPRSGDLSVYWYQQSLDQGLQFLIQYYNGEERAKGNILERFSAQQFPDLHSELNLSSLELGDSALYFCASRPSPLTGELFFGEGSRLTVL.

V usage is TRBV18 and J usage is TRBJ2-7, with TRBD1 identical over 10 bases. The CDR3 consists of 15 residues. V dropped 1 base and J dropped 6; count of bases not matched to a gene: 6. Germline V CDR1 and CDR2: KGHSH, LQKENI. This CDR3 is CASSPRTGGGFEQYF. The CDR3 nucleotides are TGTGCCAGCTCACCACGGACAGGGGGGGGGTTCGAGCAGTACTTC.

This clone has just a few counts. This chain uses TRBV6-5 with TRBJ1-2; D possibly corresponds to TRBD1 (5 bases). This CDR3 is 13 amino acids long. Between the trimmed V and J ends, which lost 7 bases and 0 bases, there was a span of 9 bases. Germline values: CDR1 MNHEY, CDR2 SVGAGI. The CDR3 DNA reads as TGTGCCAGCACGTCGACAGCTAACTATGGCTACACCTTC. It translates to CASTSTANYGYTF.